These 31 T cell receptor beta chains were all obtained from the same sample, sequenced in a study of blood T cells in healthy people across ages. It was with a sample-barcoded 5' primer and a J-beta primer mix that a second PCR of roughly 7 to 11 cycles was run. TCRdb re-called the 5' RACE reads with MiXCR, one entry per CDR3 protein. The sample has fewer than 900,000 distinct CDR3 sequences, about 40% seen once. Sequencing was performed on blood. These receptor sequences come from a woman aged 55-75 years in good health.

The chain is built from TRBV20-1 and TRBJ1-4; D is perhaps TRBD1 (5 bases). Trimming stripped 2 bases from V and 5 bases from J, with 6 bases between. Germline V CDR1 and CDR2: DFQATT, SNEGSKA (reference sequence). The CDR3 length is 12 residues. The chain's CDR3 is CSARPGNEKLFF. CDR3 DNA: TGCAGTGCTAGACCAGGGAATGAAAAACTGTTTTTT.

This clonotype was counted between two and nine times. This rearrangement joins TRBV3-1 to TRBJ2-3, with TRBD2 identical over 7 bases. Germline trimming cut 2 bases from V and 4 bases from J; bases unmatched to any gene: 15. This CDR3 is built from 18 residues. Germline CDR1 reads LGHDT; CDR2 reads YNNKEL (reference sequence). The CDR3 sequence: CASSQHHPGGLTSDTQYF. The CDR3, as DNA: TGTGCCAGCAGCCAACATCACCCGGGAGGACTCACTTCAGATACGCAGTATTTT.

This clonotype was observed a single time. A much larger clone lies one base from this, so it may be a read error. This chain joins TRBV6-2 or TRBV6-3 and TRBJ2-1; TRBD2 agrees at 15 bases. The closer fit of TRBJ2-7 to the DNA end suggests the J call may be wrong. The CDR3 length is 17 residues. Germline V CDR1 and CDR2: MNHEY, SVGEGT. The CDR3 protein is CASRLGLAGGSYNEQYF. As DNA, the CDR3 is TGTGCCAGCAGACTGGGACTAGCGGGAGGTTCCTACAATGAGCAGTACTTC.

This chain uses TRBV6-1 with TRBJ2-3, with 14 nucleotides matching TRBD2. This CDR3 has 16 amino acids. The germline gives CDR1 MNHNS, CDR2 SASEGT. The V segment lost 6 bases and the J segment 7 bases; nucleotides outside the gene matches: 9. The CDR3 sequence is CASRSTSGGAGYTQYF. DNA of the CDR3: TGTGCCAGCAGGTCGACTAGCGGGGGGGCAGGGTATACGCAGTATTTT.

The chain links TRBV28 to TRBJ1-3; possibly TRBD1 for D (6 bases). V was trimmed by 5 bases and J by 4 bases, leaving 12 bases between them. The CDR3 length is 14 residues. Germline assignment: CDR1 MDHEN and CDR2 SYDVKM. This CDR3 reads CASSPTTGGNTIYF. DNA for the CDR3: TGTGCCAGCAGTCCCACGACAGGAGGAAACACCATATATTTT.

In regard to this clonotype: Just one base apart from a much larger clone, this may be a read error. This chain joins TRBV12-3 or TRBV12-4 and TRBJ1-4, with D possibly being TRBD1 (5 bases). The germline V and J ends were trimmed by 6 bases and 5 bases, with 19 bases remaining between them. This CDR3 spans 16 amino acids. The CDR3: CASRPLGTAINEKLFF. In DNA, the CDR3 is TGTGCCAGCAGACCACTCGGGACCGCAATAAATGAAAAACTGTTTTTT.

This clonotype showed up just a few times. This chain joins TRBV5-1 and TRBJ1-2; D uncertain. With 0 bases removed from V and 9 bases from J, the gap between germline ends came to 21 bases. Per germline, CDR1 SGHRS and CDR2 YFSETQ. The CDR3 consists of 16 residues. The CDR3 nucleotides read TGCGCCAGCAGCTTGGACAGCAGAAAGGCCGAACAGAGCTACACCTTC. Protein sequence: CASSLDSRKAEQSYTF. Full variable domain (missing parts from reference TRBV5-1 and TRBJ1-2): KAGVTQTPRYLIKTRGQQVTLSCSPISGHRSVSWYQQTPGQGLQFLFEYFSETQRNKGNFPGRFSGRQFSNSRSEMNVSTLELGDSALYLCASSLDSRKAEQSYTFGSGTRLTVV.

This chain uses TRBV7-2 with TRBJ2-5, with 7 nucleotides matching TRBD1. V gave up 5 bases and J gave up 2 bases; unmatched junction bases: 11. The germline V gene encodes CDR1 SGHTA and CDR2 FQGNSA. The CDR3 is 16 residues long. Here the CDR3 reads CASSETDRAGQETQYF. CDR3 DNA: TGTGCCAGCAGCGAAACTGACAGGGCCGGACAAGAGACCCAGTACTTC.

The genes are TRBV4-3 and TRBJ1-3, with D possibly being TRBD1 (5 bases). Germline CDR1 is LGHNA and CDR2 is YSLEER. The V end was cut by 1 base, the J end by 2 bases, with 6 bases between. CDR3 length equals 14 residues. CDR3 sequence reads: CASSQAGPGNTIYF. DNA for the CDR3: TGCGCCAGCAGCCAAGCAGGGCCTGGAAACACCATATATTTT.

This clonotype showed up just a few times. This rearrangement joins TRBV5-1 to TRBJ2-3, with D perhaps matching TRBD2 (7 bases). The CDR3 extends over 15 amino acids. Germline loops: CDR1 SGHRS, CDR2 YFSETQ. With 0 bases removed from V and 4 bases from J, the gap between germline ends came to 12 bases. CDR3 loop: CASSLEPGGADTQYF. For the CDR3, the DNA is TGCGCCAGCAGCTTGGAGCCGGGGGGCGCAGATACGCAGTATTTT.

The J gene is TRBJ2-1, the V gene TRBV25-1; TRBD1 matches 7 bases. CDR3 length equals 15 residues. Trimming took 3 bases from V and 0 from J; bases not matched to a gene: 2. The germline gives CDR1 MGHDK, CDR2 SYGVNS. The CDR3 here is CASSEGTASYNEQFF. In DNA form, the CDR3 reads TGTGCCAGCAGTGAGGGGACAGCCTCCTACAATGAGCAGTTCTTC. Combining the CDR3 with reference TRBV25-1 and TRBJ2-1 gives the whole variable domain EADIYQTPRYLVIGTGKKITLECSQTMGHDKMYWYQQDPGMELHLIHYSYGVNSTEKGDLSSESTVSRIRTEHFPLTLESARPSHTSQYLCASSEGTASYNEQFFGPGTRLTVL.

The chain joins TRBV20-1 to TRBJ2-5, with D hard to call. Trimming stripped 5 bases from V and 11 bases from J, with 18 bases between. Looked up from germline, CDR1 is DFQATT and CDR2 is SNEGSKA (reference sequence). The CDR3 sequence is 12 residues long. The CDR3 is CSAGRTGNEQYF. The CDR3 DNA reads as TGCAGTGCTGGCCGGACGGGTAATGAGCAGTACTTC.

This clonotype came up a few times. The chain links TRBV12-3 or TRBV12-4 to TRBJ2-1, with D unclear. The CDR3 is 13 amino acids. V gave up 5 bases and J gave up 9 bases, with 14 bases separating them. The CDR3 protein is CASSVDGRGEQFF. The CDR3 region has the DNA TGTGCCAGCAGTGTAGACGGGCGTGGTGAGCAGTTCTTC.

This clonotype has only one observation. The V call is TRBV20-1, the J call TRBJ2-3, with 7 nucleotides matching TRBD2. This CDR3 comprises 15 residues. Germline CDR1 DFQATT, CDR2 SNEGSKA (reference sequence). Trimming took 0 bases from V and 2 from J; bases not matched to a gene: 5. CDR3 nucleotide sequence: TGCAGTGCTAGAGATGGCAGCGGGGTCACAGATACGCAGTATTTT. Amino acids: CSARDGSGVTDTQYF.

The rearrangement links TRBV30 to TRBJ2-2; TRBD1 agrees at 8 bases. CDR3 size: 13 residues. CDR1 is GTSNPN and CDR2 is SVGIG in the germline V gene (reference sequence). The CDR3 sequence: CAEDRVNTGELFF. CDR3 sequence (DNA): TGTGCGGAGGACAGGGTTAACACCGGGGAGCTGTTTTTT.

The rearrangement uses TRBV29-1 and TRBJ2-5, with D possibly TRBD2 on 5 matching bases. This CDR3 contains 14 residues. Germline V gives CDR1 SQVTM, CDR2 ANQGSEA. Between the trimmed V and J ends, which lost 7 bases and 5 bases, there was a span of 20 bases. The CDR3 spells CSALTPERLETQYF. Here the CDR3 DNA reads TGCAGCGCCCTAACCCCTGAGCGGCTGGAGACCCAGTACTTC.

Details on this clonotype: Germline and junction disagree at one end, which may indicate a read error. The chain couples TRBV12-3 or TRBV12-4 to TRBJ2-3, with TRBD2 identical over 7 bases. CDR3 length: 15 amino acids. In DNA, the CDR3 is TGTGCCAGCAGTTTAGAACTAGCGCTCACAGATACGGAGTATTTT. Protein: CASSLELALTDTEYF.

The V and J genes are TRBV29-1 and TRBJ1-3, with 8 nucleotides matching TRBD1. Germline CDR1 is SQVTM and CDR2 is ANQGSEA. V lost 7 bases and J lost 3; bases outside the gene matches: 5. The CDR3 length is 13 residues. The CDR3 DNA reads TGCAGCGGGACAGGGACACTTGGAAACACCATATATTTT. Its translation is CSGTGTLGNTIYF.

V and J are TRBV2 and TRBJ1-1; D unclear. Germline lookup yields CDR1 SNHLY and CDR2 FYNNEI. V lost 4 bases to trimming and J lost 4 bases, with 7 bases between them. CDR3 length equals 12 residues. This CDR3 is CASSGVGTEAFF. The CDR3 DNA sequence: TGTGCCAGCAGTGGGGTGGGCACTGAAGCTTTCTTT.

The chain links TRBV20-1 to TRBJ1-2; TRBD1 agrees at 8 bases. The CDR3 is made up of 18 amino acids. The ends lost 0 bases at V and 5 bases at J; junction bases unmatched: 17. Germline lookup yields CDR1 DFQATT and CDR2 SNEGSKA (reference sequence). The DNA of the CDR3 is TGCAGTGCTAGAGATATTCTCGGGACAGGCCCTTCTGATTATGGCTACACCTTC. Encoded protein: CSARDILGTGPSDYGYTF.

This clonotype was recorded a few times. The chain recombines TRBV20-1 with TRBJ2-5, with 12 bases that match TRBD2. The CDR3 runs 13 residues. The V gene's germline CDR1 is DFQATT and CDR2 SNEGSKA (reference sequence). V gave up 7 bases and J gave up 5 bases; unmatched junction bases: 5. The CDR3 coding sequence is TGCAGTGTGGGGACTAGCGGGTGGGAGACCCAGTACTTC. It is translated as CSVGTSGWETQYF.

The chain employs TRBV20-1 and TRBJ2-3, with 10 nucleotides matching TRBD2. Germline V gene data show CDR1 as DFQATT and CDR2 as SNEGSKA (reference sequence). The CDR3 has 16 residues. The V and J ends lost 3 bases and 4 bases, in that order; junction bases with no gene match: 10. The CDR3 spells CSASSSGGLGADTQYF. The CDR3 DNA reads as TGCAGTGCTAGCTCTAGCGGGGGCCTCGGGGCAGATACGCAGTATTTT.

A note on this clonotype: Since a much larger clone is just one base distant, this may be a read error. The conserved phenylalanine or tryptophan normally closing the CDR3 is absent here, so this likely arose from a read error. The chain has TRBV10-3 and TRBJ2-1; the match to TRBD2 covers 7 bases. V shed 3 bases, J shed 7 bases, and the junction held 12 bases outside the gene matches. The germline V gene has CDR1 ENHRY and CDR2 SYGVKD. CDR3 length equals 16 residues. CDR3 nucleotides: TGTGCCATCAGTGATGGTGGGAGGGCCTTAAAAAATGAGCAGTTCTCC. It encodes CAISDGGRALKNEQFS.

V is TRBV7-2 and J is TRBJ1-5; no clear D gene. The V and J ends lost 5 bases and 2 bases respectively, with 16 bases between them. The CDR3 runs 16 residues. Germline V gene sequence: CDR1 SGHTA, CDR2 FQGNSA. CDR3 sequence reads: CASSLRPAGGNQPQHF. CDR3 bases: TGTGCCAGCAGCCTAAGACCCGCCGGGGGCAATCAGCCCCAGCATTTT.

The CDR3 here is CANPTGALKTQYF. CDR3 DNA sequence: TGTGCCAACCCGACAGGGGCTTTAAAGACCCAGTACTTC. This sequence joins TRBV9 and TRBJ2-5; 8 bases match TRBD1. With 9 bases clipped from V and 6 bases from J, the junction kept 10 bases outside the gene matches. Germline assignment: CDR1 SGDLS and CDR2 YYNGEE. The CDR3 is 13 amino acids. Variable domain in full (rest from reference TRBV9 and TRBJ2-5): DSGVTQTPKHLITATGQRVTLRCSPRSGDLSVYWYQQSLDQGLQFLIQYYNGEERAKGNILERFSAQQFPDLHSELNLSSLELGDSALYFCANPTGALKTQYFGPGTRLLVL.

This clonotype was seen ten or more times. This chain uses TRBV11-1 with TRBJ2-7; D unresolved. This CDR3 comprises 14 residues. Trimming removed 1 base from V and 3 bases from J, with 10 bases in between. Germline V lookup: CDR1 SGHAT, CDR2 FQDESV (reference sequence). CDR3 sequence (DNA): TGTGCCAGCAGCTTAGGGGGTAACGGCTACGAGCAGTACTTC. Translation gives CASSLGGNGYEQYF.

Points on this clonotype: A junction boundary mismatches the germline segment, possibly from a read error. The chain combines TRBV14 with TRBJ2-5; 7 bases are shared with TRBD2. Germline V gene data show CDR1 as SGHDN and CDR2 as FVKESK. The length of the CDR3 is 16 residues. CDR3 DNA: TGTGCCAGCAGCCAAGCGGGGGGTCTCTGGAGGGAGACCCGGTACTTC. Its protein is CASSQAGGLWRETRYF. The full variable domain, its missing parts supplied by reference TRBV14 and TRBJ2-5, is EAGVTQFPSHSVIEKGQTVTLRCDPISGHDNLYWYRRVMGKEIKFLLHFVKESKQDESGMPNNRFLAERTGGTYSTLKVQPAELEDSGVYFCASSQAGGLWRETRYFGPGTRLLVL.

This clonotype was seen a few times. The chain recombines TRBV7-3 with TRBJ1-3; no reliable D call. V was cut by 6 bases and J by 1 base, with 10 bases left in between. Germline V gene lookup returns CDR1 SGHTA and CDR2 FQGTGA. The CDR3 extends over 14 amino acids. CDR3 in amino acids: CASSLSGSGNTIYF. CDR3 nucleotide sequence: TGTGCCAGCAGTCTCAGTGGTTCTGGAAACACCATATATTTT.

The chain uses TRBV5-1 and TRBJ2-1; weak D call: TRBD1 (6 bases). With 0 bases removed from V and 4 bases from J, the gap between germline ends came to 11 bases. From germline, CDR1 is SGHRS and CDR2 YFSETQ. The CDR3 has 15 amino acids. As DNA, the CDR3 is TGCGCCAGCAGCTTGGACAGGGCGATGTACAATGAGCAGTTCTTC. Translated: CASSLDRAMYNEQFF.

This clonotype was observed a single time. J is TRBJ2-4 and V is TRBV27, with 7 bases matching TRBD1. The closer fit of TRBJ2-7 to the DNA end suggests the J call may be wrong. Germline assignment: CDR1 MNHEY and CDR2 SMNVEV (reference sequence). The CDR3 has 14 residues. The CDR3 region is CASSFGQDAYEQYF. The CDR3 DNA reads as TGTGCCAGCAGTTTCGGACAGGATGCCTACGAGCAGTACTTC.

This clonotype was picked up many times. The CDR3 loop reads CASSRTGTGVPTYEQYF. The CDR3 DNA is TGTGCCAGCAGCCGGACCGGGACAGGGGTACCTACCTACGAGCAGTACTTC. The genes are TRBV11-2 and TRBJ2-7; 10 bases map to TRBD1. The CDR3 loop spans 17 amino acids. With 5 bases clipped from V and 2 bases from J, the junction kept 12 bases outside the gene matches. Germline assignment: CDR1 SGHAT and CDR2 FQNNGV.